The T cell receptor (beta chain) described here comes from a study of cytomegalovirus exposure and HLA in healthy donors. The overall study: In a later analysis, it was reported that the approximately 120 validation repertoires had been produced on the same platform as the 700 or so repertoires belonging to the first cohort.

Broader study findings: There were about 160 TCR beta chains listed as cytomegalovirus-associated. Accounts indicate the classifier identified cytomegalovirus status with strong specificity and sensitivity.

Here immunoSEQ multiplex PCR was the method, and the copy in TCRdb shows in-frame clones only, minus some. Among some 180,000 clones listed, approximately 78% were seen once. Germline V gene lookup returns CDR1 SEHNR and CDR2 FQNEAQ (reference sequence). The CDR3 runs 15 residues. After removal of 8 bases from V and 1 base from J, the junction contained 7 bases not matched to a gene. As regards this clone: Its cognate antigen is unknown.

Sequencing was carried out using PBMCs. This rearrangement joins TRBV7-9 to TRBJ2-3; the match to TRBD1 covers 9 bases. The TCR was taken from a woman aged 25-40 years in good health and CMV-seronegative. The CDR3 DNA follows: TGTGCCAGCGGCGCCCGACAGGGGGGCACAGATACGCAGTATTTT. This encodes CASGARQGGTDTQYF.